The text below deals with one TCR beta chain. Antigen specificity is unknown. These data originate in a study of beta chain features in type 1 diabetes. Study summary: Healthy donors and patients had similar age, gender and cell yields. Taken together, all samples contributed 107,917,701 examined sorted cells. Study observations and caveats: Diminished insertions and augmented deletions at VDJ junctions characterized type 1 diabetes patients.

The whole isolated RNA underwent reverse transcription, so sequencing captured expressed TCRB transcripts. The method was immunoSEQ multiplex PCR; TCRdb's version includes in-frame clones alone and lacks a portion of them. This sample yields approximately 250,000 clones, of which around 9.6% are seen a single time; less than 0.035% belongs to the top ten. The V segment lost 3 bases and the J segment 7 bases; nucleotides outside the gene matches: 5. CDR1 is SGHNT, CDR2 YENEEA, per germline. The CDR3 has 15 residues. Sequencing input: naive CD4+ T cells from blood. The chain recombines TRBV11-3 with TRBJ2-1; 11 bases map to TRBD1. This receptor was taken from a woman aged 18-29 years in good health. The CDR3 spells CASSLRTGGGNEQFF. CDR3 coding DNA: TGTGCCAGCAGCTTGAGGACAGGGGGCGGAAATGAGCAGTTCTTC. Full variable domain (outside the CDR3, taken from reference TRBV11-3 and TRBJ2-1): EAGVVQSPRYKIIEKKQPVAFWCNPISGHNTLYWYLQNLGQGPELLIRYENEEAVDDSQLPKDRFSAERLKGVDSTLKIQPAELGDSAVYLCASSLRTGGGNEQFFGPGTRLTVL.